This T cell receptor beta chain was profiled in a study of control samples from healthy donors and cancer patients. Libraries were prepared by immunoSEQ multiplex PCR; TCRdb keeps only in-frame clonotypes and omits some of them. The table lists more than 25,000 clones, roughly 94% of them singletons. The CDR3 extends over 12 amino acids. Trimming removed 1 base from V and 0 bases from J, with 0 bases in between. Germline V gives CDR1 MNHEY, CDR2 SVGEGT. On this clone: The identical CDR3 is also encoded by other nucleotide sequences in the sample.

Material: blood. The clonotype originates from a man between 60 and 75 years old in good health. The V call is TRBV6-2 or TRBV6-3, the J call TRBJ1-1; D is ambiguous. The CDR3 DNA follows: TGTGCCAGCAGTTACTTGAACACTGAAGCTTTCTTT. It specifies CASSYLNTEAFF.